This entry lists 29 T cell receptor beta chains sequenced from one sample in a study of neoadjuvant anti-PD-1 for oral cavity cancer. Assay used: immunoSEQ multiplex PCR; TCRdb lists only in-frame clones, some missing. The sample carries about 79,000 clones, 83% recorded once. The sequencing here drew on PBMCs, taken before nivolumab (anti-PD-1) treatment. The receptor source for this set is a person between 40 and 85 years old with oral cavity squamous cell carcinoma.

The rearrangement uses TRBV5-4 and TRBJ2-1, with 9 nucleotides matching TRBD2. This CDR3 spans 16 amino acids. The V and J ends lost 4 bases and 13 bases, in that order; junction bases with no gene match: 18. From germline, CDR1 is SGHNT and CDR2 YYREEE (reference sequence). This chain's CDR3 is CASSLDLAGSNWGQFF. CDR3 in DNA: TGTGCCAGCAGCCTGGACCTAGCGGGGAGCAACTGGGGCCAGTTCTTC.

The chain uses TRBV30 and TRBJ1-1, with D hard to call. The V and J ends lost 0 bases and 7 bases respectively, with 9 bases between them. This CDR3 comprises 12 residues. Germline V lookup: CDR1 GTSNPN, CDR2 SVGIG (reference sequence). The CDR3 nucleotides are TGTGCCTGGAGTGTATTTCCGGGTGAAGCTTTCTTT. Translating gives CAWSVFPGEAFF.

This clone was counted ten times or more. The chain is built from TRBV6-6 and TRBJ2-7; TRBD1 aligns across 9 bases. Germline assignment: CDR1 MNHNY and CDR2 SVGAGI (reference sequence). After removal of 4 bases from V and 6 bases from J, the junction contained 4 bases not matched to a gene. This CDR3 region has 13 residues. Here the CDR3 DNA reads TGTGCCAGCAGTTCGGGACAGGGCGGCGAGCAGTACTTC. It encodes CASSSGQGGEQYF.

This chain uses TRBV7-2 with TRBJ1-5, with TRBD1 matching over 8 bases. CDR1 and CDR2 (germline): SGHTA, FQGNSA. V dropped 1 base and J dropped 5; count of bases not matched to a gene: 10. CDR3 length: 17 residues. DNA for the CDR3: TGTGCCAGCAGCTTAGAATCTTTCGGGACAGGATATCAGCCCCAGCATTTT. Protein product: CASSLESFGTGYQPQHF. The variable domain in full, with the rest retrieved from reference TRBV7-2 and TRBJ1-5, is GAGVSQSPSNKVTEKGKDVELRCDPISGHTALYWYRQSLGQGLEFLIYFQGNSAPDKSGLPSDRFSAERTGGSVSTLTIQRTQQEDSAVYLCASSLESFGTGYQPQHFGDGTRLSIL.

This chain links TRBV18 with TRBJ2-5, with 12 bases that match TRBD1. The germline gives CDR1 KGHSH, CDR2 LQKENI. This CDR3 spans 15 amino acids. The J segment lost 4 bases and the V segment lost 5 bases, leaving 5 bases of the junction unmatched. The CDR3 sequence: CASSTGTGGAETQYF. DNA of the CDR3: TGTGCCAGCTCAACCGGGACAGGGGGCGCAGAGACCCAGTACTTC.

The J gene is TRBJ1-6, the V gene TRBV19; D not certain. Looked up from germline, CDR1 is LNHDA and CDR2 is SQIVND (reference sequence). V lost 1 base, J lost 2 bases, and 9 bases lay in between. The CDR3 covers 16 residues. CDR3 nucleotides: TGTGCCAGTAGTATAGGGGCAGACGCCTATAATTCACCCCTCCACTTT. This translates into CASSIGADAYNSPLHF.

The V call is TRBV9, the J call TRBJ1-1; perhaps TRBD1 as D (6 bases). Germline V gene data show CDR1 as SGDLS and CDR2 as YYNGEE. V was clipped by 4 bases and J by 4 bases, with 23 bases between them. The CDR3 sequence is 17 residues long. CDR3 bases: TGTGCCAGCAGCCCCACTTTTTCTCGGGCAGGGGTCACTGAAGCTTTCTTT. Its translation is CASSPTFSRAGVTEAFF.

This CDR3 is CASSAGPLKGTGELFF. CDR3 in DNA: TGTGCCAGCAGTGCAGGGCCTCTCAAGGGCACCGGGGAGCTGTTTTTT. J is TRBJ2-2 and V is TRBV6-1; D possibly corresponds to TRBD1 (5 bases). The CDR3 covers 16 residues. CDR1 and CDR2 (germline): MNHNS, SASEGT. Trimming took 4 bases from V and 4 from J, leaving 16 bases between them.

CDR3: CASSPGFGGGNEQFF. The CDR3 DNA is TGTGCCAGCTCACCGGGGTTTGGGGGCGGAAATGAGCAGTTCTTC. The chain carries TRBV18 and TRBJ2-1, with a weak D call TRBD1 (6 bases). From germline, CDR1 is KGHSH and CDR2 LQKENI. This CDR3 has 15 residues. The V gene lost 3 bases and the J gene lost 7 bases, with 16 bases spanning the gap.

This chain uses TRBV25-1 with TRBJ2-3, with D hard to call. Germline V gene lookup returns CDR1 MGHDK and CDR2 SYGVNS. The CDR3 is 14 amino acids. V shed 1 base and J shed 4 bases, with 9 bases lying between them. CDR3: CASSESTFADTQYF. CDR3 nucleotide sequence: TGTGCCAGCAGTGAATCCACCTTCGCAGATACGCAGTATTTT.

Here the CDR3 reads CASKEGASGRTQETQYF. The CDR3 coding sequence is TGTGCCAGCAAAGAGGGGGCTAGCGGGAGGACCCAAGAGACCCAGTACTTC. This chain connects TRBV7-8 to TRBJ2-5; 11 bases match TRBD2. Trimming removed 7 bases from V and 1 base from J; junction bases left unmatched: 11. CDR1 and CDR2 (germline): SGHVS, FQNEAQ. The CDR3 spans 17 residues.

This chain connects TRBV6-6 to TRBJ1-1; D gene uncertain. Germline V CDR1 and CDR2: MNHNY, SVGAGI (reference sequence). This CDR3 is 11 amino acids long. The germline V and J ends were trimmed by 9 bases and 2 bases, with 7 bases remaining between them. For the CDR3, the DNA is TGTGCCAGTTCCGAAAACACTGAAGCTTTCTTT. This encodes CASSENTEAFF.

The V call is TRBV16, the J call TRBJ1-2; D is ambiguous. Trimming stripped 0 bases from V and 8 bases from J, with 10 bases between. This CDR3 is 13 amino acids long. The germline CDR1 and CDR2 sequences are KGHSY and FQNENV. The CDR3 DNA follows: TGTGCCAGCAGCCAATCTCCCGCGGGGGGCTACACCTTC. This gives the protein CASSQSPAGGYTF.

This clone was recorded only once. The chain has TRBV7-9 and TRBJ1-2; 7 bases agree with TRBD1. CDR3 size: 16 residues. V shed 4 bases and J 1 base; nucleotides not matched to a gene: 9. Germline V gives CDR1 SEHNR, CDR2 FQNEAQ (reference sequence). CDR3 loop: CASSSSEDRINYGYTF. The CDR3 DNA sequence: TGTGCCAGCAGCTCCTCTGAGGACAGGATTAACTATGGCTACACCTTC.

The chain couples TRBV2 to TRBJ1-1; D is uncertain. Germline V gene sequence: CDR1 SNHLY, CDR2 FYNNEI. V was clipped by 5 bases and J by 1 base, with 17 bases between them. The CDR3 is 16 residues long. This CDR3 is CASSSAGIGWNTEAFF. DNA of the CDR3: TGTGCCAGCAGTTCCGCAGGAATCGGTTGGAACACTGAAGCTTTCTTT. The whole variable domain, remainder taken from reference TRBV2 and TRBJ1-1, is EPEVTQTPSHQVTQMGQEVILRCVPISNHLYFYWYRQILGQKVEFLVSFYNNEISEKSEIFDDQFSVERPDGSNFTLKIRSTKLEDSAMYFCASSSAGIGWNTEAFFGQGTRLTVV.

The chain employs TRBV7-3 and TRBJ2-3, with TRBD2 as a possible D gene (6 bases). Germline V gene data show CDR1 as SGHTA and CDR2 as FQGTGA. The length of the CDR3 is 15 residues. V lost 3 bases and J 2 bases, leaving 12 bases between the germline ends. CDR3 sequence reads: CASSFSGPPTDTQYF. The CDR3 bases are TGTGCCAGCAGCTTTAGCGGACCGCCCACAGATACGCAGTATTTT.

This clone came up a few times. V gene TRBV30 combines with J gene TRBJ2-2; D gene ambiguous. This CDR3 spans 11 amino acids. In germline, CDR1 is GTSNPN, CDR2 SVGIG (reference sequence). The germline V and J ends were trimmed by 4 bases and 4 bases, with 4 bases remaining between them. The CDR3 nucleotides read TGTGCCTGGACTAGCACCGGGGAGCTGTTTTTT. This encodes CAWTSTGELFF.

This clone was detected only once. The chain has TRBV5-8 and TRBJ2-2, with TRBD1 matching over 9 bases. Trimming cost V 3 bases and J 5 bases; bases outside gene matches: 5. This CDR3 spans 15 amino acids. The germline V gene encodes CDR1 SGHTS and CDR2 YDEGEE. The CDR3 spells CASSSDRGRTGELFF. CDR3 bases: TGTGCCAGCAGCTCGGACAGGGGTCGAACCGGGGAGCTGTTTTTT.

The chain uses TRBV6-1 and TRBJ1-2, with D tentatively TRBD1 (6 bases). This CDR3 is 14 amino acids long. CDR1 and CDR2 (germline): MNHNS, SASEGT. V lost 6 bases and J 4 bases, leaving 15 bases between the germline ends. CDR3 in amino acids: CASRDTGRVYGYTF. The CDR3 nucleotides are TGTGCCAGCAGGGATACAGGGAGAGTCTATGGCTACACCTTC.

This clone has only one observation. The chain joins TRBV19 to TRBJ2-1; 7 bases fit TRBD2. The CDR3 runs 15 residues. Looked up from germline, CDR1 is LNHDA and CDR2 is SQIVND (reference sequence). The ends lost 1 base at V and 6 bases at J; junction bases unmatched: 6. CDR3 region: CASSIGGGRGNEQFF. The DNA for the CDR3 is TGTGCCAGTAGTATAGGTGGCGGGAGAGGCAATGAGCAGTTCTTC.

This rearrangement joins TRBV6-6 to TRBJ1-2; a possible D gene is TRBD1 (6 bases). The germline V and J ends were trimmed by 8 bases and 6 bases, with 13 bases remaining between them. CDR1 and CDR2 from the germline V gene are MNHNY and SVGAGI (reference sequence). CDR3 length: 12 residues. CDR3 loop: CASGYRDDGYTF. The CDR3 coding sequence is TGTGCCAGCGGGTACAGGGACGATGGCTACACCTTC.

CDR3 DNA sequence: TGTGCCAGCAGTTCCTCGGGACTAGCGGTGTCTGAGCAGTTCTTC. Amino acid sequence: CASSSSGLAVSEQFF. The rearrangement links TRBV28 to TRBJ2-1, with 11 bases aligning to TRBD2. The V segment lost 4 bases and the J segment 9 bases; nucleotides outside the gene matches: 8. Germline V lookup: CDR1 MDHEN, CDR2 SYDVKM. This CDR3 is built from 15 residues.

The chain carries TRBV27 and TRBJ1-4; D is uncertain. The CDR3 has 15 residues. Deletions cut 1 base from V and 5 bases from J, with 11 bases between. In germline, CDR1 is MNHEY, CDR2 SMNVEV (reference sequence). CDR3 DNA: TGTGCCAGCAGTTTATACTTCGGCAGGAATGAAAAACTGTTTTTT. Protein: CASSLYFGRNEKLFF.

The chain joins TRBV27 to TRBJ2-2; D might be TRBD2 (5 bases). The CDR3 is made up of 13 amino acids. The V gene's germline CDR1 is MNHEY and CDR2 SMNVEV (reference sequence). The V gene lost 6 bases and the J gene lost 3 bases, with 8 bases spanning the gap. The CDR3 loop reads CASSGLHTGELFF. The CDR3 DNA reads TGTGCCAGCAGCGGACTTCACACCGGGGAGCTGTTTTTT.

The chain carries TRBV5-4 and TRBJ2-5; the D gene is possibly TRBD2 (6 bases). The CDR3 extends over 14 amino acids. Trimming removed 5 bases from V and 5 bases from J, with 16 bases in between. CDR1 is SGHNT, CDR2 YYREEE, per germline (reference sequence). CDR3 region: CASRQEEGRETQYF. The CDR3 region has the DNA TGTGCCAGCAGGCAGGAGGAGGGCCGGGAGACCCAGTACTTC.

The chain carries TRBV10-3 and TRBJ2-1; TRBD2 agrees at 9 bases. Trimming at V came to 5 bases and at J to 0 bases, leaving 8 bases not matched to a gene. In germline, CDR1 is ENHRY, CDR2 SYGVKD. The CDR3 loop spans 17 amino acids. The CDR3 nucleotides read TGTGCCATCAGTAGTGGTAGCGGGAGAGTCTCCTACAATGAGCAGTTCTTC. It codes for CAISSGSGRVSYNEQFF.

This clone was picked up a small number of times. The rearrangement joins TRBV6-1 to TRBJ1-2; 7 positions match TRBD1. V lost 4 bases and J lost 8; bases outside the gene matches: 7. The CDR3 loop spans 13 amino acids. CDR1 and CDR2 (germline): MNHNS, SASEGT. The CDR3 bases are TGTGCCAGCAGTGCGGAGGCAGGGGGAGGCTACACCTTC. Residues: CASSAEAGGGYTF.

This sequence joins TRBV10-3 and TRBJ2-3; TRBD2 is a possible D gene (6 bases). The length of the CDR3 is 16 residues. V was pared by 4 bases and J by 3 bases, with 17 bases between. Germline assignment: CDR1 ENHRY and CDR2 SYGVKD. CDR3: CAISVGAGKGTDTQYF. The CDR3 coding sequence is TGTGCCATCAGTGTTGGTGCGGGAAAGGGTACAGATACGCAGTATTTT.

This chain joins TRBV11-3 and TRBJ2-1, with a weak D call TRBD2 (6 bases). The germline V gene encodes CDR1 SGHNT and CDR2 YENEEA. The CDR3 covers 13 residues. V was trimmed by 5 bases and J by 7 bases, leaving 12 bases between them. CDR3 sequence (DNA): TGTGCCAGCAGCCCCTCACGGGGGAATGAGCAGTTCTTC. Its protein is CASSPSRGNEQFF.